A single sample is the source of the 17 T cell receptor beta chains below, sequenced in a study of CXCR3-negative and CXCR3-positive naive CD8 T cells. Study-wide results and limits: Relative to CXCR3-negative naive cells, CXCR3-positive naive cells had more hydrophobic TRB CDR3s.

Antigens of these TCRs are unknown. All TRB cDNA libraries came from 5' RACE performed with UMI labels. TCRdb reprocessed the 5' RACE reads and keeps a single row for each CDR3 protein, giving no DNA. The sample yields around 160,000 distinct CDR3 sequences, of which the top ten take up around 0.28%. The sequenced material came from naive CXCR3+ CD8+ T cells from blood. Documented subset: CD45RO-CCR7+CD27+CD95- naive CD8+ T cells expressing CXCR3 (TNR3+). The receptor set was obtained from a human donor in good health. Some clones in this sample may be carry-over from other donors' samples.

This chain joins TRBV20-1 and TRBJ2-1; there is no DNA to check the TCRdb D call of TRBD1. Germline V CDR1 and CDR2: DFQATT, SNEGSKA (reference sequence). The CDR3 spans 16 residues. The CDR3 protein is CSARDRGYPRPHEQFF.

This CDR3 is CSVYRGVSDTQYF. The chain recombines TRBV29-1 with TRBJ2-3; TCRdb returns TRBD1, unconfirmable since there is no DNA. The CDR3 contains 13 residues. The germline V gene encodes CDR1 SQVTM and CDR2 ANQGSEA.

V and J are TRBV4-2 and TRBJ2-1; TCRdb picks TRBD1, but there is no DNA to check that call. The germline V gene encodes CDR1 LGHNA and CDR2 YNFKEQ. CDR3 length: 14 residues. This CDR3 reads CASSQVPGGDEQFF.

The chain recombines TRBV3-1 with TRBJ2-2; lacking DNA, the TRBD2 call made by TCRdb goes unchecked. From germline, CDR1 is LGHDT and CDR2 YNNKEL (reference sequence). The CDR3 loop spans 19 amino acids. The CDR3: CASSQARPGTSGRNGELFF.

V gene TRBV4-1 combines with J gene TRBJ1-5. Germline assignment: CDR1 MGHRA and CDR2 YSYEKL. CDR3 length: 17 residues. The CDR3 spells CASSQDPAPLGNQPQHF.

The chain recombines TRBV4-1 with TRBJ2-7; there is no DNA to check the TCRdb D call of TRBD1. Germline V gene sequence: CDR1 MGHRA, CDR2 YSYEKL. There are 17 residues in the CDR3. The CDR3 protein is CASSQEALPGEGYEQYF.

The chain carries TRBV5-4 and TRBJ2-3; TCRdb outputs TRBD2, but without DNA this stays unchecked. Germline CDR1 reads SGHNT; CDR2 reads YYREEE (reference sequence). The CDR3 extends over 15 amino acids. CDR3: CASSDLATGTDTQYF.

CDR3 region: CASSYAGREETQYF. The chain joins TRBV6-9 to TRBJ2-5; the D call from TCRdb, TRBD2, cannot be confirmed without DNA. The germline V gene has CDR1 MNHGY and CDR2 SVAAGI. This CDR3 has 14 residues.

The chain recombines TRBV7-9 with TRBJ2-2; checking the TCRdb D call of TRBD1 is not possible without DNA. This CDR3 contains 18 residues. The germline gives CDR1 SEHNR, CDR2 FQNEAQ (reference sequence). The CDR3 region is CASSPSVGGAPNTGELFF.

CDR3 sequence reads: CSVQTGATYEQYF. The genes are TRBV29-1 and TRBJ2-7. Germline values: CDR1 SQVTM, CDR2 ANQGSEA. The CDR3 totals 13 residues.

The chain couples TRBV2 to TRBJ2-7. CDR3 length equals 11 residues. From germline, CDR1 is SNHLY and CDR2 FYNNEI. The CDR3 loop reads CASGSGLEQYF.

The V and J genes are TRBV5-1 and TRBJ2-7; TCRdb calls TRBD1, which cannot be checked without DNA. Germline CDR1 SGHRS, CDR2 YFSETQ. The CDR3 runs 15 residues. CDR3 region: CASSDRQGSSYEQYF.

The chain has TRBV27 and TRBJ1-1; TCRdb returns TRBD1, unconfirmable since there is no DNA. The CDR3 totals 14 residues. Per germline, CDR1 MNHEY and CDR2 SMNVEV (reference sequence). CDR3: CASSLGQMNTEAFF.

The chain has TRBV10-2 and TRBJ2-7; TCRdb calls TRBD1, which cannot be checked without DNA. This CDR3 region has 14 residues. Per germline, CDR1 WSHSY and CDR2 SAAADI. The CDR3 spells CASRPGLGTYEQYF.

CDR3 loop: CASRTSGATDTQYF. This rearrangement joins TRBV12-3 or TRBV12-4 to TRBJ2-3; as DNA is missing, the TRBD2 call by TCRdb cannot be tested. The CDR3 loop spans 14 amino acids.

This chain links TRBV6-5 with TRBJ1-5. This CDR3 region has 14 residues. Per germline, CDR1 MNHEY and CDR2 SVGAGI. The CDR3 loop reads CASSYSGGVQPQHF.

The chain employs TRBV7-9 and TRBJ1-2. The CDR3 length is 14 residues. Per germline, CDR1 SEHNR and CDR2 FQNEAQ (reference sequence). CDR3 protein: CASSLAVANYGYTF.